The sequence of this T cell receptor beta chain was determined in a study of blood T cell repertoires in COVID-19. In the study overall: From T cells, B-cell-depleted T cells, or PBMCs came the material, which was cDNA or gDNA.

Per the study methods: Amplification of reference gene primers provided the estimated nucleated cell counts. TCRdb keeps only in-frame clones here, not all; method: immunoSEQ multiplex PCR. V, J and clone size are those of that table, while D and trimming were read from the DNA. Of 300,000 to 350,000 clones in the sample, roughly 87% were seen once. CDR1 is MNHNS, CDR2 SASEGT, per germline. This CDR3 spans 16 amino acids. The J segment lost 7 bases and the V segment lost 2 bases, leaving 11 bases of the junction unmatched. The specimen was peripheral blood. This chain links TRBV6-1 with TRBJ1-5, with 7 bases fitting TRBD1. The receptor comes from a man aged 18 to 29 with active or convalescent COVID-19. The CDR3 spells CASSEIFGAGGQPQHF. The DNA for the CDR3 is TGTGCCAGCAGTGAAATTTTTGGAGCAGGGGGACAGCCCCAGCATTTT.